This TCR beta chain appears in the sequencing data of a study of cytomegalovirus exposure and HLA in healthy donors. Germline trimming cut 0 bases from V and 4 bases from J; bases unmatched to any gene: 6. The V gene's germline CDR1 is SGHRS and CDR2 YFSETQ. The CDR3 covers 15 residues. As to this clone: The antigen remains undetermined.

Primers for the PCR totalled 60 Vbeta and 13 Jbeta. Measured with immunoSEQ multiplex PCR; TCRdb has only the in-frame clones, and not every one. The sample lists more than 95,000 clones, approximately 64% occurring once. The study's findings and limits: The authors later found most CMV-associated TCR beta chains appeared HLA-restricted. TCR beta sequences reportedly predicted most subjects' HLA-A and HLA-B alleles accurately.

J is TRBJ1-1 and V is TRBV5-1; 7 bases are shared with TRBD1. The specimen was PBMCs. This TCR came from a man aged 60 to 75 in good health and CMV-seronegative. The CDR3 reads CASSLVGGDTTEAFF. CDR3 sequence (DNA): TGCGCCAGCAGCTTGGTAGGGGGCGATACCACTGAAGCTTTCTTT.